This T cell receptor beta chain was identified during a study of T cell repertoires in cytomegalovirus infection. Study overall: An indication of both CMV infection and matching HLA type came from public TCR beta signatures.

This clonotype occurred many times. Its target is unknown. TCRdb reprocessed the reads with MiXCR, giving one entry per CDR3 protein. Of around 300,000 distinct CDR3 sequences listed, 22% were seen once; the top ten hold about 21%. Study results and limitations: HLA-C-restricted CMV clonotypes gave the most frequent clonotype in two of eight donors. The cumulative frequency of public TCR beta families distinguished individuals who carried CMV together with the relevant HLA.

The source of this sequence is a human donor in good health (CMV status not recorded). Some clones in this sample may be carry-over from other donors' samples. The specimen comprised cultured PBMCs, sampled from culture after CMV antigen stimulation.

The CDR3 DNA sequence: TGTGCCAGCAGCTTAGGTGGGGCCAATCAGCCCCAGCATTTT. Protein sequence: CASSLGGANQPQHF. This sequence joins TRBV7-9 and TRBJ1-5, with D maybe TRBD1 (5 bases). V was trimmed by 1 base and J by 3 bases, leaving 7 bases between them. Looked up from germline, CDR1 is SEHNR and CDR2 is FQNEAQ (reference sequence). The CDR3 sequence is 14 residues long.